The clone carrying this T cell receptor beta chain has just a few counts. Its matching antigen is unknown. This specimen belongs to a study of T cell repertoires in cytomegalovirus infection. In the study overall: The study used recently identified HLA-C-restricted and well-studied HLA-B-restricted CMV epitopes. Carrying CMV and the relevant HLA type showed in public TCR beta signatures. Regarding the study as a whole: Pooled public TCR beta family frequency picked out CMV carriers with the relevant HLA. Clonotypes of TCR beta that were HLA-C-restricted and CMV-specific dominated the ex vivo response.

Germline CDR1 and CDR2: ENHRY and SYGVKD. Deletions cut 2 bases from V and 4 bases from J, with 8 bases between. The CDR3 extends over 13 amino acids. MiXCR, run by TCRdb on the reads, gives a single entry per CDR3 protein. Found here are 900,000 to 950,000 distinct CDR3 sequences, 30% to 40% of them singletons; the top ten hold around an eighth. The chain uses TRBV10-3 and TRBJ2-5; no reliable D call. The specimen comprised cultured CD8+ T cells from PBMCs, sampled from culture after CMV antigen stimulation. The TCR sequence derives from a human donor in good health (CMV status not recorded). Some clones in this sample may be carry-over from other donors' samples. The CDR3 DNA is TGTGCCATCAGTGAGCCGGACGGAGAGACCCAGTACTTC. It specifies CAISEPDGETQYF.